The entry that follows covers one TCR beta chain sequence. This clone's antigen is unknown. Base quality data are lacking; no much larger clone is found one base away. The collaborating institutions used their own protocols to collect whole blood in K2EDTA tubes. For TCRbeta analysis, collaborator samples were shipped as frozen whole blood, as isolated PBMCs, or as DNA extracted from either sample type. TCRbeta CDR3 regions were amplified from genomic DNA using the immunoSEQ Assay, a bias-controlled multiplex PCR. In the original analysis: The number of nucleated cells in each sample was estimated by amplification of reference gene primers within the assay. To quantify the absolute abundance of each unique TCRbeta CDR3 rearrangement, sequence reads were collapsed and filtered. For each sample, productive Simpson clonality was calculated as the square root of Simpson's diversity index over productive rearrangements. TCRdb's version of the immuneACCESS table is confined to in-frame rearrangements and falls short of the full clone set. An unresolved V gene accounts for under half of the shortfall where checked; the remainder is of unknown origin. V and J calls and clone size are given by that table; D and trimming were obtained from the DNA. This sample lists roughly 80,000 clones; about 88% were detected once. Of the sample, roughly 2.8% is held by the ten largest clones.

The entry originates in a study of blood T cell repertoires in COVID-19 (dated by TCRdb to 2019 to 2021). Describing the broader study: The collaborator samples originated in the United States, Italy and Spain and spanned the acute and convalescent phases of COVID-19. The prospective study material was composed of cDNA or gDNA derived from T cells, B-cell-depleted T cells, or PBMCs. The dataset comprised deeply sampled blood TCRbeta repertoires from subjects exposed to, actively infected with, or recovered from COVID-19. The repertoires were made available in a free public database intended to serve as a resource for research on the immune response to SARS-CoV-2. Samples were obtained from the ongoing ImmuneRACE study (first 160 participants) and from about 1,300 subjects provided by 6 global collaborators. Sample metadata almost always included a de-identified subject ID, COVID-19 status, age in years and sex. HLA class I and class II types, where available, came from metadata supplied by the sample provider rather than from assay-based typing. What the research found in general, with its limitations: How much clinical and demographic metadata was included differed by source and by participant, and the metadata was provided uncurated.

Trimming at the junction amounts to 4 bases on V and 3 bases on J, and the germline ends lie 4 bases apart. The CDR3 runs 12 residues from the cysteine to the phenylalanine. Of all the DNA, just the CDR3 is kept, 36 bases in frame from base 1. Recombination connected TRBV12-3 or TRBV12-4 to TRBJ1-3, with the D gene uncertain. The clonotype was recovered from a woman aged 80 or older with acute or convalescent COVID-19. Sequenced material: peripheral blood. The CDR3 reads as follows: CASSSNGNTIYF. The DNA is TGTGCCAGCAGTTCTAATGGAAACACCATATATTTT.